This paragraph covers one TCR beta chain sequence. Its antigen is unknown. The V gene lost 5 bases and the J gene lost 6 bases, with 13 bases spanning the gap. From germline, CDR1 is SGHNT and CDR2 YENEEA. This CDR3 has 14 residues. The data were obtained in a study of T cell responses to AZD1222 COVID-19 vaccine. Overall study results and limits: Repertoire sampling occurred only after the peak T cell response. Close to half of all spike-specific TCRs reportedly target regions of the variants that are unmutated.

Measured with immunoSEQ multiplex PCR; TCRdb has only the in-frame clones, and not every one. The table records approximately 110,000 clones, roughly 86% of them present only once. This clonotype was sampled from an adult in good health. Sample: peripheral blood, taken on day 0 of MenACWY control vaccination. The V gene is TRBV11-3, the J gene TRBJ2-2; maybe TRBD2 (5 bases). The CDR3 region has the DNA TGTGCCAGCAGCCCCACGAGGGCCTCCGGGGAGCTGTTTTTT. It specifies CASSPTRASGELFF.